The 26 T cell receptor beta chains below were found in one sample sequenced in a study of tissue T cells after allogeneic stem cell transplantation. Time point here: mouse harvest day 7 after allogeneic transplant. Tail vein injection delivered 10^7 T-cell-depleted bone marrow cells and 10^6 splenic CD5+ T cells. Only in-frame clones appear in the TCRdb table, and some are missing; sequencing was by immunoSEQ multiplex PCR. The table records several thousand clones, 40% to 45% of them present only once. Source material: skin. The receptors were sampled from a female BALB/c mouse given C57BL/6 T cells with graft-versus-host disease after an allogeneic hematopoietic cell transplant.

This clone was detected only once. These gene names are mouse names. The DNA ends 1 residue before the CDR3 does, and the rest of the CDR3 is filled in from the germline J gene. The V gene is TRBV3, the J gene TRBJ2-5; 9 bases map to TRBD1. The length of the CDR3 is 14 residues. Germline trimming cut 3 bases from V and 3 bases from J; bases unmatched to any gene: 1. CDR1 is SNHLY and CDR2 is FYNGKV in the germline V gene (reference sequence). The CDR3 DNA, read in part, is TGTGCCAGCAGCTTGGGACAGGGTCAAGACACCCAGTAC. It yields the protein CASSLGQGQDTQY. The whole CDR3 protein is CASSLGQGQDTQYF.

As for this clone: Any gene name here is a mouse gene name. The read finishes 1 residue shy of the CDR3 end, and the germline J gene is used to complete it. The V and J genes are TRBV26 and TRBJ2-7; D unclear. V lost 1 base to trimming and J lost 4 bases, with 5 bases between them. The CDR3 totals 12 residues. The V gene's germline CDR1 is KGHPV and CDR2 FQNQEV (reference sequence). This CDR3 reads CASSLWQYEQYF. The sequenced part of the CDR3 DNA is TGTGCCAGCAGTCTGTGGCAGTATGAACAGTAC. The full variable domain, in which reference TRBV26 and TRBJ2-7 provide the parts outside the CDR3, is NSKVIQTPRYLVKGQGQKAKMRCIPEKGHPVVFWYQQNKNNEFKFLINFQNQEVLQQIDMTEKRFSAECPSNSPCSLEIQSSEAGDSALYLCASSLWQYEQYFGPGTRLTVL.

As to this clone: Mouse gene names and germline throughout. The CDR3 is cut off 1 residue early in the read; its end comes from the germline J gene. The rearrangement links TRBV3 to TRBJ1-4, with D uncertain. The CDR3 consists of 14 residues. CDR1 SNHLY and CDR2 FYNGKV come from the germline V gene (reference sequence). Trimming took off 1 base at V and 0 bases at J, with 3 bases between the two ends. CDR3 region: CASSLDLSNERLFF. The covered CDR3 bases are TGTGCCAGCAGCTTAGATCTTTCCAACGAAAGATTATTT. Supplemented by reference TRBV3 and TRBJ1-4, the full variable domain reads GPKVLQIPSHQIIDMGQMVTLNCDPVSNHLYFYWYKQILGQQMEFLVNFYNGKVMEKSKLFKDQFSVERPDGSYFTLKIQPTALEDSAVYFCASSLDLSNERLFFGHGTKLSVL.

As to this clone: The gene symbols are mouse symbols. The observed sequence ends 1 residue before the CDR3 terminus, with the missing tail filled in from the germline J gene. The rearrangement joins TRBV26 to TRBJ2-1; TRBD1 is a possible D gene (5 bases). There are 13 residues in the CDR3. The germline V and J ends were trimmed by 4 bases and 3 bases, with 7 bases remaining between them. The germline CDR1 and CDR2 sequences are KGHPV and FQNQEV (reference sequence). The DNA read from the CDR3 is TGTGCCAGCAGTCCCCAGGGCTATGCTGAGCAGTTC. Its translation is CASSPQGYAEQF. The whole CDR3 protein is CASSPQGYAEQFF.

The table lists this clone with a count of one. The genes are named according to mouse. CDR3 region: CASSPYRGRNSGNTLYF. CDR3 DNA, as far as it was read: TGTGCCAGCAGTCCATACAGGGGACGGAATTCTGGAAATACGCTCTAT. V is TRBV26 and J is TRBJ1-3; TRBD1 matches at 7 bases. The read gets to within 1 residue of the CDR3 end, and the germline J gene fills in the rest. CDR3 size: 17 residues. Germline V gene sequence: CDR1 KGHPV, CDR2 FQNQEV (reference sequence). The V gene end was trimmed by 4 bases and the J gene end by 0 bases; junction bases not matched to a gene: 9.

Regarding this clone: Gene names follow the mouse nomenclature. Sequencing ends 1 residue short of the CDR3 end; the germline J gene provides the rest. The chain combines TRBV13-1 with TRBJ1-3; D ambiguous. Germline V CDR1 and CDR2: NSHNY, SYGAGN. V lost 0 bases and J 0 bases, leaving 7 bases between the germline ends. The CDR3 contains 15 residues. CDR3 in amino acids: CASSDVDHSGNTLYF. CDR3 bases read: TGTGCCAGCAGTGATGTTGATCATTCTGGAAATACGCTCTAT.

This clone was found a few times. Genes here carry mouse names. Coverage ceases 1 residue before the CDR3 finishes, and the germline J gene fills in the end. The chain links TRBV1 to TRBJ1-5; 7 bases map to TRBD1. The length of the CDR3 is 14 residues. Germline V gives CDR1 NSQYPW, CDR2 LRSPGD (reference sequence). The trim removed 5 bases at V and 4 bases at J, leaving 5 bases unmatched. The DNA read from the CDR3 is TGCACCTGCAGTACAGGGGAAGGGAACCAGGCTCCGCTT. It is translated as CTCSTGEGNQAPL. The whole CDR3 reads CTCSTGEGNQAPLF.

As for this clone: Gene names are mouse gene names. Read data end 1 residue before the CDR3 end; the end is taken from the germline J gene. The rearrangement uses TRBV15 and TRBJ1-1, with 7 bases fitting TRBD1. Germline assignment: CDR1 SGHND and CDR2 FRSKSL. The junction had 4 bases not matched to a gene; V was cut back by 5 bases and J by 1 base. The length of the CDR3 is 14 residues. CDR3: CASSLTGRNTEVFF. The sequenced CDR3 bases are TGTGCCAGCAGTCTGACAGGGAGAAACACAGAAGTCTTC. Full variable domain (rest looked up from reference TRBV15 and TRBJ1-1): DAGVTQTPRHEVAEKGQTIILKCEPVSGHNDLFWYRQTKIQGLELLSYFRSKSLMEDGGAFKDRFKAEMLNSSFSTLKIQPTEPKDSAVYLCASSLTGRNTEVFFGKGTRLTVV.

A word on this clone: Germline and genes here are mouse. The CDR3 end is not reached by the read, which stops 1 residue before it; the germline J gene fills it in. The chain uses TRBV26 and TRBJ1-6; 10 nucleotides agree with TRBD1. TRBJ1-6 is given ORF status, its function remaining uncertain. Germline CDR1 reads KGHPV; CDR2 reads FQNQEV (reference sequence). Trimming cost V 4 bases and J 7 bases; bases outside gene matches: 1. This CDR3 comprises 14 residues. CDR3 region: CASSRQGANSPLYF. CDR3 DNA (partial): TGTGCCAGCAGTCGACAGGGGGCGAATTCGCCCCTCTAC.

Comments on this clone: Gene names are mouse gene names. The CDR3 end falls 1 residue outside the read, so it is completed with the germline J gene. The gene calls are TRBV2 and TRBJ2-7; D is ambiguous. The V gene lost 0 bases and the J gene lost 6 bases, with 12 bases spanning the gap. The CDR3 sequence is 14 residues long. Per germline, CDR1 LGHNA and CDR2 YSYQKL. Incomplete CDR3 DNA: TGTGCCAGCAGCCAAGATAGACCGGGTGGTGAACAGTAC. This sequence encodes CASSQDRPGGEQY. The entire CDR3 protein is CASSQDRPGGEQYF.

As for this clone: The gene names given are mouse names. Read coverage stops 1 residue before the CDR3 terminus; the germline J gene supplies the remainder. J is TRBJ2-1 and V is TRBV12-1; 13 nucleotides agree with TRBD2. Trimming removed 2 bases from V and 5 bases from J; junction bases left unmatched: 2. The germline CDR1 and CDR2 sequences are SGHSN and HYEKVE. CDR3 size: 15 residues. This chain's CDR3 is CASSRDWGGDAEQFF. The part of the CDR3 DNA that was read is TGTGCCAGCTCTCGGGACTGGGGGGGAGATGCTGAGCAGTTC.

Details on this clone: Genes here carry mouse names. The CDR3 sequence: CAWSPRTGGPYEQYF. Incomplete CDR3 DNA: TGTGCCTGGAGCCCTAGGACTGGGGGTCCCTATGAACAGTAC. This chain joins TRBV31 and TRBJ2-7; the match to TRBD2 covers 10 bases. The CDR3 end lies 1 residue beyond the end of the read and is filled in from the germline J gene. V was clipped by 3 bases and J by 2 bases; unmatched bases: 7. This CDR3 is built from 15 residues. Germline V gene data show CDR1 as GKSSPN and CDR2 as SITVG.

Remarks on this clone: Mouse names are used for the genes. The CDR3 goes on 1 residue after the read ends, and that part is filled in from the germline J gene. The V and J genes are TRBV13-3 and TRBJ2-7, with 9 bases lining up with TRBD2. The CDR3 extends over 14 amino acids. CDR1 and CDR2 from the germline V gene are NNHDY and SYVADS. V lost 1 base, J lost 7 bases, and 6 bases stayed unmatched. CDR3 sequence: CASSDFGGAREQYF. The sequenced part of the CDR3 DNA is TGTGCCAGCAGTGATTTTGGGGGGGCGCGAGAACAGTAC.

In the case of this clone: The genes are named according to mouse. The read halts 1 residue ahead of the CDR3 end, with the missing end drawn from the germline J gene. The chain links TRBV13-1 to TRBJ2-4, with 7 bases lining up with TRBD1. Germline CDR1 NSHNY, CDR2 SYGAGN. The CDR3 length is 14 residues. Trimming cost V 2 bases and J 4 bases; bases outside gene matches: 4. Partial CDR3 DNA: TGTGCCAGCAGTGAGGGGGACAGCAAAAACACCTTGTAC. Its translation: CASSEGDSKNTLY. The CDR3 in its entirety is CASSEGDSKNTLYF.

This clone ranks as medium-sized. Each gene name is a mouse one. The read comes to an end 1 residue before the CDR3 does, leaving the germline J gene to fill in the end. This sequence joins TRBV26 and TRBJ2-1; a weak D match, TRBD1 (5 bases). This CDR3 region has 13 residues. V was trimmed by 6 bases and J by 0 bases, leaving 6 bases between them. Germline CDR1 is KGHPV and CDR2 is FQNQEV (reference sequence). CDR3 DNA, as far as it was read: TGTGCCAGCAGACAGGATAACTATGCTGAGCAGTTC. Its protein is CASRQDNYAEQF. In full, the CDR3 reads CASRQDNYAEQFF.

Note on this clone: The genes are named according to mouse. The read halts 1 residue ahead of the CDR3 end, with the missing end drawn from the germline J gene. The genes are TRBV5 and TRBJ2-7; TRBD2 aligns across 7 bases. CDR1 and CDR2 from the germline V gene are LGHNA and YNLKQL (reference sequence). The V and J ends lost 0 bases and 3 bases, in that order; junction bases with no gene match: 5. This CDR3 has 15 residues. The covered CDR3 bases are TGTGCCAGCAGCCAAGATTCCTGGGGGTTCTATGAACAGTAC. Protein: CASSQDSWGFYEQY. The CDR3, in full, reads CASSQDSWGFYEQYF.

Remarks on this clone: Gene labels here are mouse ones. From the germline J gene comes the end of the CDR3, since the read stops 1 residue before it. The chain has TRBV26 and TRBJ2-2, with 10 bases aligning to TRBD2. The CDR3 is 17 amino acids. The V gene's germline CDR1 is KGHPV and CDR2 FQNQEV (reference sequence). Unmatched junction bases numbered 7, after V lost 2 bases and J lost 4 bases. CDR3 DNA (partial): TGTGCCAGCAGTCTGGCTGGGGGGGCGCCGGGCACCGGGCAGCTCTAC. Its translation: CASSLAGGAPGTGQLY. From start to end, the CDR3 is CASSLAGGAPGTGQLYF. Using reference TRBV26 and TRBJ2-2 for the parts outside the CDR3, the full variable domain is NSKVIQTPRYLVKGQGQKAKMRCIPEKGHPVVFWYQQNKNNEFKFLINFQNQEVLQQIDMTEKRFSAECPSNSPCSLEIQSSEAGDSALYLCASSLAGGAPGTGQLYFGEGSKLTVL.

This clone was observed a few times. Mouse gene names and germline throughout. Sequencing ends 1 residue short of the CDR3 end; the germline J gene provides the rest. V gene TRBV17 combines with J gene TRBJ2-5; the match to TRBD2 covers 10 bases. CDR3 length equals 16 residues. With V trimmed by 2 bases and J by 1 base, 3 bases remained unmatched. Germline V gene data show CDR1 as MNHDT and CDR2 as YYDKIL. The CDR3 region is CASSRTWGGDQDTQYF. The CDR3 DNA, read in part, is TGTGCTAGCAGTAGAACCTGGGGGGGCGACCAAGACACCCAGTAC.

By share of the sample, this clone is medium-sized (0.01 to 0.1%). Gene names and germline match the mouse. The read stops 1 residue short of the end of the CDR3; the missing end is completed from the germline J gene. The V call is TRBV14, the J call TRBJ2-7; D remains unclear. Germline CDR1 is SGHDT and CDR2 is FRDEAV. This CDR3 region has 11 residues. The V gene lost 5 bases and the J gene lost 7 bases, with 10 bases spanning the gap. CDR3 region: CASSRLGEQYF. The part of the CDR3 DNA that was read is TGTGCCAGCAGCCGACTCGGGGAACAGTAC.

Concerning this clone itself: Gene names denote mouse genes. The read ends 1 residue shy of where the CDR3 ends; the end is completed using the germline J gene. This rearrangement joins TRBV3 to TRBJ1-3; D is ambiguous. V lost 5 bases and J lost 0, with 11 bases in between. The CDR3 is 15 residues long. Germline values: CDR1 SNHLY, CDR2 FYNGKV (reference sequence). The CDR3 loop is CASSPRGTSGNTLYF. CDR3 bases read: TGTGCCAGCAGCCCTCGCGGAACTTCTGGAAATACGCTCTAT.

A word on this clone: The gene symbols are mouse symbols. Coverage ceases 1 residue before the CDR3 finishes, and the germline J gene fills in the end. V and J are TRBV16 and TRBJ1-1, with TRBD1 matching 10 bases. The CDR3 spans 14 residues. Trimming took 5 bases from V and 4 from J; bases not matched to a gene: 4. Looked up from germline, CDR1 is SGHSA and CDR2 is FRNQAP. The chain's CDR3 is CASSGDRGGTEVFF. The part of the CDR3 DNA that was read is TGTGCAAGCAGCGGGGACAGGGGAGGCACAGAAGTCTTC. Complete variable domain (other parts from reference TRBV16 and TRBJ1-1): NAGVIQTPRHKVTGKGQEATLWCEPISGHSAVFWYRQTIVQGLEFLTYFRNQAPIDDSGMPKERFSAQMPNQSHSTLKIQSTQPQDSAVYLCASSGDRGGTEVFFGKGTRLTVV.

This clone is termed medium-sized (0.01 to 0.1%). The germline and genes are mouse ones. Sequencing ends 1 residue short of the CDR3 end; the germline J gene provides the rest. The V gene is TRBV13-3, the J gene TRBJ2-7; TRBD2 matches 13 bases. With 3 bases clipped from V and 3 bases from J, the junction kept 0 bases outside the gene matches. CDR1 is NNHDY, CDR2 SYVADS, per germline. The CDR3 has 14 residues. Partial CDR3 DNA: TGTGCCAGCAGTGGGGACTGGGGGGGCTATGAACAGTAC. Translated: CASSGDWGGYEQY. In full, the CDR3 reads CASSGDWGGYEQYF.

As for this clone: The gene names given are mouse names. The covered CDR3 bases are TGCTCCAGCACAGGGGCAGAAACGCTGTAT. Its translation: CSSTGAETLY. The CDR3 in its entirety is CSSTGAETLYF. The chain links TRBV23 to TRBJ2-3; TRBD1 is the table's D call and was not checked against the DNA. The sequence runs out 1 residue before the end of the CDR3; the remainder is reconstructed from the germline J gene. CDR3 length: 11 amino acids. Germline V lookup: CDR1 KGHTA, CDR2 FQNQQP.

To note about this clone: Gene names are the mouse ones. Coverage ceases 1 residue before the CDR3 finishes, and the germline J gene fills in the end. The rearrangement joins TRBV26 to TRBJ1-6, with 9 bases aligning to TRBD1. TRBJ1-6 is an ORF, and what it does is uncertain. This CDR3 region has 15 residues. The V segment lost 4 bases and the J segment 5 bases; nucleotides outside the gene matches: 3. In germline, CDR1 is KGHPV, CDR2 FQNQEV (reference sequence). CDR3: CASSPGTGNNSPLYF. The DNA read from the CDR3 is TGTGCCAGCAGTCCCGGGACAGGGAATAATTCGCCCCTCTAC.

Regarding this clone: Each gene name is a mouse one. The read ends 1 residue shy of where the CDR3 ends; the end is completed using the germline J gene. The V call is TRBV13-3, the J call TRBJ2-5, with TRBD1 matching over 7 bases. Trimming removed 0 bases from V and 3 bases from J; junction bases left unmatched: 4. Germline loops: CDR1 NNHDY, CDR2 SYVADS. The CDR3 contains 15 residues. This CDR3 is CASSDAAGQQDTQYF. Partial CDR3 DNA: TGTGCCAGCAGTGATGCAGCGGGACAGCAAGACACCCAGTAC.

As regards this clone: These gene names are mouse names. CDR3 in amino acids: CASSRTGGSSAETLYF. CDR3 bases read: TGTGCCAGCAGTCGGACTGGGGGGTCTAGTGCAGAAACGCTGTAT. The chain combines TRBV26 with TRBJ2-3, with 11 bases matching TRBD2. The read ends 1 residue before the CDR3 terminus; that terminus is restored from the germline J gene. In germline, CDR1 is KGHPV, CDR2 FQNQEV (reference sequence). The CDR3 contains 16 residues. The J segment lost 0 bases and the V segment lost 4 bases, leaving 3 bases of the junction unmatched.